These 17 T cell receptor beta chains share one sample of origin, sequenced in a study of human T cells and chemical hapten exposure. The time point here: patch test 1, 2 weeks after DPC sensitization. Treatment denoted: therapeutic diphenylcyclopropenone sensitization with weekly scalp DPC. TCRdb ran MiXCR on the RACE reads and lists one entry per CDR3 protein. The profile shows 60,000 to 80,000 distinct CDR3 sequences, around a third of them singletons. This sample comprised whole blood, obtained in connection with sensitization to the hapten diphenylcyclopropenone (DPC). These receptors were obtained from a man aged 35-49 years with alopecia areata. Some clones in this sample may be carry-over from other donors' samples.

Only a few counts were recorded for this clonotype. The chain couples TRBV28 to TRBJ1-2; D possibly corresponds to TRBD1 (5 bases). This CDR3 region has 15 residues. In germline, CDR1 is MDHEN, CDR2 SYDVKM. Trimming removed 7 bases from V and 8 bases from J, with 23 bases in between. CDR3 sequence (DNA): TGTGCCAGCAACAAATGGGGGTCTAACCTGCCGGGCTACACCTTC. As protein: CASNKWGSNLPGYTF.

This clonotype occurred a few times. The CDR3 protein is CASSDGGRDYNEQFF. The CDR3 DNA is TGTGCCAGCAGTGATGGCGGGAGGGATTACAATGAGCAGTTCTTC. The chain joins TRBV6-4 to TRBJ2-1; 9 bases agree with TRBD2. CDR3 length: 15 amino acids. The trim removed 3 bases at V and 4 bases at J, leaving 4 bases unmatched. Germline lookup yields CDR1 MRHNA and CDR2 SNTAGT.

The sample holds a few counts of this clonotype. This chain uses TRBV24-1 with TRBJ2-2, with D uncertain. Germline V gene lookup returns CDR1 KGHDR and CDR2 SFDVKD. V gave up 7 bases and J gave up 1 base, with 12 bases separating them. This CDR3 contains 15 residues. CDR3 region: CATSRGPVNTGELFF. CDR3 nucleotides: TGTGCCACCAGCCGTGGTCCGGTGAACACCGGGGAGCTGTTTTTT.

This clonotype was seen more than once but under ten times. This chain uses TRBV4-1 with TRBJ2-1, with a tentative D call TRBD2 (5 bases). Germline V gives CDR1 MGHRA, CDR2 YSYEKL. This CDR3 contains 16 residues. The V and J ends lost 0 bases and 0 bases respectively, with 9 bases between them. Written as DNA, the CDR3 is TGCGCCAGCAGCCAAGACCTAGCAAACTCCTACAATGAGCAGTTCTTC. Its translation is CASSQDLANSYNEQFF.

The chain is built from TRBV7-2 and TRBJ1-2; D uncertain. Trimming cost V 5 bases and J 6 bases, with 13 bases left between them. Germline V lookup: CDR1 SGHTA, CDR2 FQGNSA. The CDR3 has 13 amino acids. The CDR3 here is CASSRDNLNGYTF. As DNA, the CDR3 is TGTGCCAGCAGCCGCGACAATTTAAATGGCTACACCTTC.

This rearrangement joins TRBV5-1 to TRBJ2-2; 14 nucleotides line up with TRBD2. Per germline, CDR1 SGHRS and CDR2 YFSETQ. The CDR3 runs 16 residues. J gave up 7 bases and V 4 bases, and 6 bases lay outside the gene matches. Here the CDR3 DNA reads TGCGCCAGCAGCCCGGGACTAGCGGGAGTAGTCGGGGAGCTGTTTTTT. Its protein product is CASSPGLAGVVGELFF.

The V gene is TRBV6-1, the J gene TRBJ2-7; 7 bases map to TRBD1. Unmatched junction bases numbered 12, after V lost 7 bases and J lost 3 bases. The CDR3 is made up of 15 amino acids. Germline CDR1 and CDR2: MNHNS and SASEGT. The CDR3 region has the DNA TGTGCCAGCACCACCCAGACAGGGAGTCTCTACGAGCAGTACTTC. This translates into CASTTQTGSLYEQYF.

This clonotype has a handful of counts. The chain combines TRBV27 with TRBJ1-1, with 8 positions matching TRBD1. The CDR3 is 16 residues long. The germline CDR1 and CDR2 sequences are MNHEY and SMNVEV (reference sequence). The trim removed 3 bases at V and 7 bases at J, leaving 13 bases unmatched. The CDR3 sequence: CASSFLRTGIPHEAFF. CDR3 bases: TGTGCCAGCAGTTTTCTCCGGACAGGGATACCTCATGAAGCTTTCTTT.

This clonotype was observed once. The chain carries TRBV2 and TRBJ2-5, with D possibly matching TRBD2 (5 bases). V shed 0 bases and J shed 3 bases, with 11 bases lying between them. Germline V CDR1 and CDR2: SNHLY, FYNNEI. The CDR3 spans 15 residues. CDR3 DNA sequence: TGTGCCAGCAGTGAAGCTCAGTGGGGAGAAGAGACCCAGTACTTC. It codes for CASSEAQWGEETQYF.

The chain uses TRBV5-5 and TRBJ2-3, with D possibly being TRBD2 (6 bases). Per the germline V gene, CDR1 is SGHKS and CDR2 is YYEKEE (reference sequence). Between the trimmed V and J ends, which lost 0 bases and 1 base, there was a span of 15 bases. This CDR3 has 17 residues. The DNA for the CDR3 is TGTGCCAGCAGCTTGGGGGGAGGTGGCGAGGGCACAGATACGCAGTATTTT. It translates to CASSLGGGGEGTDTQYF.

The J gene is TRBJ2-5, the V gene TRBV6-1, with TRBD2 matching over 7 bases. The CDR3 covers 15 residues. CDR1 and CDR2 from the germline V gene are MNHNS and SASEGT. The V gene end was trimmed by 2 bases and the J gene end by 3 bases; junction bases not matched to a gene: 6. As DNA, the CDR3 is TGTGCCAGCAGTGAATGGCGGGAGAGAAAAGAGACCCAGTACTTC. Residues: CASSEWRERKETQYF.

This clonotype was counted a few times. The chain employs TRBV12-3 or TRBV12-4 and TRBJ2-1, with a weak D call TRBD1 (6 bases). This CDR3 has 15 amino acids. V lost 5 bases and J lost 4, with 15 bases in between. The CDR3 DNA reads TGTGCCAGCAGTCCCCCGACAGGTGTGTACAATGAGCAGTTCTTC. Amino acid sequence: CASSPPTGVYNEQFF.

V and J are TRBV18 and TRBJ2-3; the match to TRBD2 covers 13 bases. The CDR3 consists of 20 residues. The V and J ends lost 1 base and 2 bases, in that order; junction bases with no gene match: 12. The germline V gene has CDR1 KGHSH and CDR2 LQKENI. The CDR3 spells CASSPLDTSGRALVTDTQYF. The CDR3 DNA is TGTGCCAGCTCACCACTAGATACTAGCGGGAGGGCCCTCGTCACAGATACGCAGTATTTT.

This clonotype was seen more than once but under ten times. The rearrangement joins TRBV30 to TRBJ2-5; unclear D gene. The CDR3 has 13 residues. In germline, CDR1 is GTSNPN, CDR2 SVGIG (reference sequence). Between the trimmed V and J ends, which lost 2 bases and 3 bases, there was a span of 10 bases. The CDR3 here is CAWSNSVKETQYF. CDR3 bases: TGTGCCTGGAGTAATTCCGTAAAAGAGACCCAGTACTTC.

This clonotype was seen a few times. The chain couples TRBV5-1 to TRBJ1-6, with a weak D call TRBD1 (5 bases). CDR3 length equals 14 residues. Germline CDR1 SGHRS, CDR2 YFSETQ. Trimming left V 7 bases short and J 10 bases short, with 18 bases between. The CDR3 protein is CASRRQGAESPLHF. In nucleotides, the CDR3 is TGCGCCAGCCGACGTCAGGGTGCGGAGTCACCCCTCCACTTT.

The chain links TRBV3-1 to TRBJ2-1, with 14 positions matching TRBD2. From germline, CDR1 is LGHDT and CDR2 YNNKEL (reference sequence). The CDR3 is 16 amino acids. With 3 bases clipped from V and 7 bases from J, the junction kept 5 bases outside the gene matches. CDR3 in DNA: TGTGCCAGCAGCCAGGGAGGGACTAGCGGGAGAAATGAGCAGTTCTTC. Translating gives CASSQGGTSGRNEQFF.

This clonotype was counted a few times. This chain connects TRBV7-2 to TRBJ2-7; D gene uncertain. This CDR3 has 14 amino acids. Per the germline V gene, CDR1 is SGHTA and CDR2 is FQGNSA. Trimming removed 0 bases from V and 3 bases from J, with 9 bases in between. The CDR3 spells CASSLAPKIYEQYF. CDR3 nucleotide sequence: TGTGCCAGCAGCTTAGCGCCCAAAATCTACGAGCAGTACTTC.